This T cell receptor (beta chain) was obtained from a study of beta chain features in type 1 diabetes. Study in general: Age and gender were similar between patients and healthy donors, as were cell yields.

The V gene's germline CDR1 is MNHEY and CDR2 SVGAGI. Trimming shortened V by 2 bases and J by 4 bases, and 12 bases separated the two germline ends. The CDR3 extends over 15 amino acids. This clone was seen a handful of times. The antigen is undetermined. Since all of the isolated RNA was reverse transcribed, expressed TCRB transcripts were what got sequenced. Here immunoSEQ multiplex PCR was the method, and the copy in TCRdb shows in-frame clones only, minus some. The sample yields 860,000 or so clones, 15% to 20% seen once. Findings and limits, study-wide: In every one of the four CD4+ subsets, TCRB CDR3s were moderately but significantly shorter in Type 1 diabetes patients. VDJ junctions sequenced from type 1 diabetes patients showed fewer insertions and more deletions. Researchers caution that PCR might favor shorter templates, equally among patients and controls.

The chain combines TRBV6-5 with TRBJ1-5; D unclear. The sequence was obtained from a woman between 18 and 29 years old in good health. Source material: naive CD4+ T cells from blood. The CDR3 DNA is TGTGCCAGCAGTTACGGTATAGGGCATAATCAGCCCCAGCATTTT. Translated, it gives CASSYGIGHNQPQHF.